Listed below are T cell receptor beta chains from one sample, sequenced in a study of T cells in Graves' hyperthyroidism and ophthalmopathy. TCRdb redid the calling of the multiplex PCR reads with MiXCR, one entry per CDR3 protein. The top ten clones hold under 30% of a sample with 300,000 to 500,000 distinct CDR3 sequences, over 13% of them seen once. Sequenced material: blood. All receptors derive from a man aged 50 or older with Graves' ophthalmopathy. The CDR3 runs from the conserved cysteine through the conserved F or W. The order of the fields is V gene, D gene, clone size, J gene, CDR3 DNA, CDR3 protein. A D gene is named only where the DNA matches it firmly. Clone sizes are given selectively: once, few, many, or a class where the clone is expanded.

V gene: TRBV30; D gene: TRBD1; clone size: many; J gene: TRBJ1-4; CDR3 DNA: TGTGCCTGGAGTAAGGACAGGTCTAATGAAAAACTGTTTTTT; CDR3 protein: CAWSKDRSNEKLFF
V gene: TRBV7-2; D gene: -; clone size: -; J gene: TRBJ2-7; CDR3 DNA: TGTGCCAGCAGCTTAGATGTTCGCAGGGGAGGGGAGCAGTACTTC; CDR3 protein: CASSLDVRRGGEQYF
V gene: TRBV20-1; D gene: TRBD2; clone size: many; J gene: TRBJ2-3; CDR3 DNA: TGCAGTGCTTCCCCACGACTAGCCGCGGGCACAGATACACAGTATTTT; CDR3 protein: CSASPRLAAGTDTQYF
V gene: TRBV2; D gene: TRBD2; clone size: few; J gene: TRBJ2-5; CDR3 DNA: TGTGCCAGCAGTCATAGGCTAGCGGGAAAAGAGACCCAGTACTTC; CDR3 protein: CASSHRLAGKETQYF
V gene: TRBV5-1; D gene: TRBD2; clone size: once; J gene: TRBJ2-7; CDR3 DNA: TGTGCCAGCAGCTTGGGGCGCGGGGGGGCCTACGAGCAGTACTTC; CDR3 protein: CASSLGRGGAYEQYF
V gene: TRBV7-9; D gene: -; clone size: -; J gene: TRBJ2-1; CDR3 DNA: TGTGCCAGCAGCTTCGAGCTTGAGCAGTTCTTC; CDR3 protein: CASSFELEQFF
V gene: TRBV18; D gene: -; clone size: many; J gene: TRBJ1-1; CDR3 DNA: TGTGCCAGCTCACCACCAGGGACGAACACTGAAGCTTTCTTT; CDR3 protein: CASSPPGTNTEAFF
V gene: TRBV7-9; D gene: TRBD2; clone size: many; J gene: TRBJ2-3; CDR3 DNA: TGTGCCAGCAGCGCAGGACTAGCGGGGAGCACAGATACGCAGTATTTT; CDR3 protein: CASSAGLAGSTDTQYF
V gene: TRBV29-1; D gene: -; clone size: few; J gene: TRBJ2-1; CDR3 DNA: TGCAGCGTTGAGGGCAGGTACAATGAGCAGTTCTTC; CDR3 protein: CSVEGRYNEQFF
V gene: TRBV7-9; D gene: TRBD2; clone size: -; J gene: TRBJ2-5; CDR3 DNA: TGTGCCAGCAGCTATTATACCCTGGGAATAGCGGGATCAGAGACCCAGTACTTC; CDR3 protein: CASSYYTLGIAGSETQYF
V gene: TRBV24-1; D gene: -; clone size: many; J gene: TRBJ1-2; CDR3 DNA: TGTGCCACCGGTGAAGATAACTATGGCTACACCTTC; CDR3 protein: CATGEDNYGYTF
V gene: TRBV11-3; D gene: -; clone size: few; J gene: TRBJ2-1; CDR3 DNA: TGTGCCAGCAGCTTAGAACTGGCGGAGTCCTACAATGAGCAGTTCTTC; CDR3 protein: CASSLELAESYNEQFF
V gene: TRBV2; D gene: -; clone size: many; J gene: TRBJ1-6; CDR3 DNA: TGTGCCAGCAGCGCAAGCGGGGGTCCCCATAATTCACCCCTCCACTTT; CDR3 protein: CASSASGGPHNSPLHF
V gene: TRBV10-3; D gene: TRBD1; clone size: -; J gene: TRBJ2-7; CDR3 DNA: TGTGCCATCAGCTCTTCCCACCGGGACAGGGAGAGTTACGAGCAGTACTTC; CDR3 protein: CAISSSHRDRESYEQYF
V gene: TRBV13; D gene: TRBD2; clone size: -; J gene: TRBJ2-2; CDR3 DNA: TGTGCCAGCAGCTTAGCGGGAGGAGTAGCCGGGGAGCTGTTTTTT; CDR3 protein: CASSLAGGVAGELFF
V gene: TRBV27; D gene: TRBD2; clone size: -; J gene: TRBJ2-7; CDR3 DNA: TGTGCCAGCAGTTTATACGACCGTAGGGGACTAGCGGGAGGAGCAGCCTACGAGCAGTACTTC; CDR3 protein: CASSLYDRRGLAGGAAYEQYF
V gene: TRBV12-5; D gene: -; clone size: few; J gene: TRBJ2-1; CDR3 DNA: TGTGCTAGTGGTTTGGTGATAGGGACAAGCTACAATGAGCAGTTCTTC; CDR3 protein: CASGLVIGTSYNEQFF
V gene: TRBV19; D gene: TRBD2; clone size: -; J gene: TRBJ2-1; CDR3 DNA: TGTGCCAGTAGTATAGTTTCAGTGAGACTAGCGGGAGCAAGTGAGCAGTTCTTC; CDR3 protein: CASSIVSVRLAGASEQFF
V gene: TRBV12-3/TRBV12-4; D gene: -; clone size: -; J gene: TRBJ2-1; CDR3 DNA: TGTGCCAGCAGTTTAAAAAACCCCAACTACAATGAGCAGTTCTTC; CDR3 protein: CASSLKNPNYNEQFF
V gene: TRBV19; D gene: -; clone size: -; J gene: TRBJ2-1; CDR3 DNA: TGTGCCAGTAGTATAGATACGACAGGCTCCTACAATGAGCAGTTCTTC; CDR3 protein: CASSIDTTGSYNEQFF
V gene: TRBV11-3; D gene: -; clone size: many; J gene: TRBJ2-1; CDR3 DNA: TGTGCCAGCAGCTTAGGATCCTGGAACAATGAGCAGTTCTTC; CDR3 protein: CASSLGSWNNEQFF
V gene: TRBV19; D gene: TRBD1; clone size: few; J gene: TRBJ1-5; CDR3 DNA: TGTGCCAGTAGGGACAGGGAAGCGGGTCAGCCCCAGCATTTT; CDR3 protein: CASRDREAGQPQHF